This T cell receptor beta chain was recovered during a study of shared clonotypes between healthy human individuals. Study-level information: The composition of the donors was a couple of women and a few men aged 18 to 49.

Deep was the level used in running the assay. The protocol was immunoSEQ multiplex PCR, while the TCRdb copy is restricted to in-frame clones and leaves out a portion. This repertoire shows 550,000 to 750,000 clones, around 95% found once; its top ten account for 0.085% to 0.11%. Of note for this clone: The antigen is undetermined.

The CDR3 sequence is 13 residues long. V was clipped by 6 bases and J by 7 bases, with 16 bases between them. CDR1 SGHRS and CDR2 YFSETQ come from the germline V gene. CD45RO-negative cells were positively selected for CCR7, leaving out terminally differentiated effector memory CD45RA+ cells. Caucasian adults living in Nashville, Tennessee, provided all samples. General observations from the study: Generation probability values for non-shared clonotypes were lower than those for clonotypes shared by all four donors.

The TCR originated in a woman aged 30 to 39 in good health. This rearrangement joins TRBV5-1 to TRBJ1-2; tentatively, D is TRBD1 (6 bases). Sequenced sample: naive CD8+ T cells sorted from blood. In DNA, the CDR3 is TGCGCCAGCATCCCGGAGGGGGGTGGTGGCTACACCTTC. Translating gives CASIPEGGGGYTF.